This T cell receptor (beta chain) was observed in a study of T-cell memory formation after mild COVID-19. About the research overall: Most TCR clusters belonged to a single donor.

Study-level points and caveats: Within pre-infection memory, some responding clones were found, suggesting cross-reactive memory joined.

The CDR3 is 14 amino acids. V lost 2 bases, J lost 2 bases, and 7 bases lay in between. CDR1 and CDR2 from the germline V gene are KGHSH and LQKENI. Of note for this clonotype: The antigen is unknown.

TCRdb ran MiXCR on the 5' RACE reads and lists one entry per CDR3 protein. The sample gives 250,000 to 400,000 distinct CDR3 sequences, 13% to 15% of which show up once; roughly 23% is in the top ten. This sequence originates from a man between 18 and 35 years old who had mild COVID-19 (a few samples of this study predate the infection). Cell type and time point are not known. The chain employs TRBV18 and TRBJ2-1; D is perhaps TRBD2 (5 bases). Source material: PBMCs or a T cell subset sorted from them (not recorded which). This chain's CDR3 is CASSPATTYNEQFF. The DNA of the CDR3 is TGTGCCAGCTCACCAGCGACTACCTACAATGAGCAGTTCTTC.